Below are 6 T cell receptor beta chains sequenced from a single sample in a study of cytomegalovirus exposure and HLA in healthy donors. The PCR contained 60 Vbeta and 13 Jbeta primers. Data came from immunoSEQ multiplex PCR; TCRdb stores just in-frame clones and leaves some out. Here the sample table reports about 170,000 clones. Sequences were obtained from PBMCs. The receptors shown here come from a woman between 18 and 29 years old in good health and CMV-seropositive.

The chain carries TRBV2 and TRBJ2-2; D is possibly TRBD2 (6 bases). The CDR3 length is 15 residues. Per the germline V gene, CDR1 is SNHLY and CDR2 is FYNNEI. V lost 7 bases and J 3 bases, leaving 15 bases between the germline ends. The CDR3 DNA follows: TGTGCCAGCATGGGGGACTCTTTTTACACCGGGGAGCTGTTTTTT. Residues: CASMGDSFYTGELFF.

The chain couples TRBV7-9 to TRBJ1-4; D remains unclear. There are 15 residues in the CDR3. Trimming removed 5 bases at V and 8 bases at J, with 18 bases between. The germline V gene encodes CDR1 SEHNR and CDR2 FQNEAQ (reference sequence). CDR3 loop: CASSPKEEWREKLFF. The CDR3 DNA sequence: TGTGCCAGCAGCCCCAAGGAGGAGTGGCGAGAAAAACTGTTTTTT.

CDR3 region: CASSLAGGTDTQYF. CDR3 nucleotides: TGTGCCAGTAGTCTCGCAGGGGGCACAGATACGCAGTATTTT. The gene calls are TRBV19 and TRBJ2-3; D possibly corresponds to TRBD1 (6 bases). V was pared by 5 bases and J by 1 base, with 10 bases between. This CDR3 is 14 amino acids long. Per germline, CDR1 LNHDA and CDR2 SQIVND (reference sequence).

The rearrangement joins TRBV15 to TRBJ1-2; a possible D gene is TRBD1 (6 bases). Germline assignment: CDR1 LNHNV and CDR2 YYDKDF (reference sequence). The V end was cut by 0 bases, the J end by 0 bases, with 14 bases between. The CDR3 totals 17 residues. As DNA, the CDR3 is TGTGCCACCAGCAGAGATCGGGGGGCGTCAGCTAACTATGGCTACACCTTC. Protein sequence: CATSRDRGASANYGYTF.

The chain is built from TRBV7-2 and TRBJ1-1; D is uncertain. The CDR3 covers 14 residues. Germline V gene lookup returns CDR1 SGHTA and CDR2 FQGNSA. The V gene lost 5 bases and the J gene lost 5 bases, with 15 bases spanning the gap. The CDR3 sequence is CASSRSLVGTEAFF. In nucleotides, the CDR3 is TGTGCCAGCAGCCGATCCCTAGTGGGTACTGAAGCTTTCTTT.

The J gene is TRBJ2-7, the V gene TRBV10-3, with 12 bases matching TRBD2. V shed 3 bases and J 2 bases; nucleotides not matched to a gene: 2. Per the germline V gene, CDR1 is ENHRY and CDR2 is SYGVKD. The CDR3 covers 15 residues. The CDR3: CAISEGLAGTYEQYF. DNA for the CDR3: TGTGCCATCAGTGAAGGACTAGCGGGAACCTACGAGCAGTACTTC.